The TCR beta chain described here comes from a study of CD8+ T cells in alopecia areata. Extracted RNA was reverse transcribed into cDNA, the sequencing template. The method was immunoSEQ multiplex PCR; TCRdb's version includes in-frame clones alone and lacks a portion of them. The sample has 120,000 or so clones, around 60% seen once. Treatment specified: oral pan-JAK inhibitor, 5-10 mg twice daily. CDR3 size: 14 residues. Germline CDR1 reads MDHEN; CDR2 reads SYDVKM. The V end lost 5 bases, the J end lost 6 bases, and 13 bases lay between the germline ends. Sequences were derived from CD4+ T cells sorted from blood, sampled at week 4, from a patient treated with tofacitinib. This clonotype was obtained from a human donor with alopecia areata. The genes are TRBV28 and TRBJ2-2; D is unclear. The CDR3 coding sequence is TGTGCCAGCAGTCCAGTTAGAGTCGCCGGGGAGCTGTTTTTT. This codes for CASSPVRVAGELFF.